This T cell receptor (beta chain) is from a study of blood T cell repertoires in COVID-19. Study background: Acute and convalescent COVID-19 specimens originated in the United States, Italy and Spain. Sources were T cells, B-cell-depleted T cells, or PBMCs; the material itself was cDNA or gDNA.

Germline CDR1 reads SGHTA; CDR2 reads FQGNSA. Trimming cost V 2 bases and J 4 bases; bases outside gene matches: 4. The CDR3 covers 14 residues. In the authors' methods: By means of reference gene primer amplification, nucleated cell counts were estimated. Measured with immunoSEQ multiplex PCR; TCRdb has only the in-frame clones, and not every one. V and J calls and clone size come straight from that table; D and trimming were deduced from the DNA. The sample lists 140,000 or so clones; around 86% were seen once. This clone showed up just once. Source material: peripheral blood. The sequence was obtained from a human donor in a cohort sampled during active COVID-19. This chain links TRBV7-2 with TRBJ2-5; 7 bases match TRBD1. The CDR3 loop reads CASSLLGGRETQYF. CDR3 coding DNA: TGTGCCAGCAGCTTATTAGGGGGCAGAGAGACCCAGTACTTC. Looking up the rest from reference TRBV7-2 and TRBJ2-5 gives the full variable domain: GAGVSQSPSNKVTEKGKDVELRCDPISGHTALYWYRQSLGQGLEFLIYFQGNSAPDKSGLPSDRFSAERTGGSVSTLTIQRTQQEDSAVYLCASSLLGGRETQYFGPGTRLLVL.